The clone carrying this T cell receptor (beta chain) occurred once. The method was immunoSEQ multiplex PCR; TCRdb's version includes in-frame clones alone and lacks a portion of them. The top ten clones hold roughly 0.66% of a sample with tens of thousands of clones, under 95% of them seen once. The sample is drawn from a study of T cell changes during pregnancy in multiple sclerosis. In germline, CDR1 is SGHNT, CDR2 YYREEE (reference sequence). V gave up 4 bases and J gave up 3 bases, with 16 bases separating them. The CDR3 extends over 15 amino acids. V gene TRBV5-4 combines with J gene TRBJ1-1; weak D call: TRBD1 (6 bases). The sequenced sample was CD4+ T cells from peripheral blood mononuclear cells, obtained in the second trimester of pregnancy. The sequence derives from a female donor in good health, enrolled as a control in a pregnancy study. CDR3 amino acids: CASSAAGVGDTEAFF. In DNA, the CDR3 is TGTGCCAGCAGCGCTGCAGGGGTAGGGGACACTGAAGCTTTCTTT.